This T cell receptor beta chain was identified in a study of T cell responses to AZD1222 COVID-19 vaccine. There are 11 residues in the CDR3. Germline CDR1 GTSNPN, CDR2 SVGIG (reference sequence). Trimming took off 0 bases at V and 9 bases at J, with 9 bases between the two ends. Regarding the study as a whole: Baseline serostatus was positive in only six AZD1222 recipients.

Comments on this clone: Its antigen is not known.

Method: immunoSEQ multiplex PCR; TCRdb's copy keeps in-frame clones and lacks some. The table lists nearly 80,000 clones, 70% to 90% of them singletons. The receptor was isolated from an adult in good health. J is TRBJ2-7 and V is TRBV30; D perhaps matches TRBD2 (5 bases). Sample: peripheral blood, taken on day 0 of AZD1222 vaccination. CDR3 amino acids: CAWSVFEGQYF. As DNA, the CDR3 is TGTGCCTGGAGTGTATTTGAGGGGCAGTACTTC.